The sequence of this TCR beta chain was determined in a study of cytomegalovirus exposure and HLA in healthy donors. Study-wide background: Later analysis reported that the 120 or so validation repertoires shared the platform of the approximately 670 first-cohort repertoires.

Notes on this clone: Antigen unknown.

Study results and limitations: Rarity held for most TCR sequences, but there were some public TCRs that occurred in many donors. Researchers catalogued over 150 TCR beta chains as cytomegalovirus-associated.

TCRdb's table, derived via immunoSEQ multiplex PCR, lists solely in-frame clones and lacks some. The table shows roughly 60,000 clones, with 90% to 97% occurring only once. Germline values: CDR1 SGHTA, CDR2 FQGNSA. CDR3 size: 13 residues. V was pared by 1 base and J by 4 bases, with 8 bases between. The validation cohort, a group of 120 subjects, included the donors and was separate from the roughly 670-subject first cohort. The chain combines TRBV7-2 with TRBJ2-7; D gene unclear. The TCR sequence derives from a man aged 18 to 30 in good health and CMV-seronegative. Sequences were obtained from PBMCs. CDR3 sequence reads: CASSLVPRYEQYF. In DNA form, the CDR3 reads TGTGCCAGCAGCTTAGTCCCTCGTTACGAGCAGTACTTC.